Presented here are 7 T cell receptor beta chains from one specimen sequenced in a study of T cells in Graves' hyperthyroidism and ophthalmopathy. RNA transcripts gave rise to amplified TCR beta CDR3 regions. The TCR CDR3 first-round RT-PCR relied on the HTBI primer set. TCRdb reprocessed the multiplex PCR reads via MiXCR and lists one record per CDR3 protein. Here the sample spans 350,000 to 400,000 distinct CDR3 sequences, roughly 19% being singletons. Sample: blood. The receptor set was obtained from a woman aged 18-29 years with Graves' hyperthyroidism.

This clonotype came up many times. This chain joins TRBV6-5 and TRBJ1-1; D remains ambiguous. In germline, CDR1 is MNHEY, CDR2 SVGAGI. The CDR3 length is 14 residues. The V and J ends lost 5 bases and 10 bases respectively, with 20 bases between them. The CDR3 DNA sequence: TGTGCCAGCAGTAGCTTAGCCGTCCAAAACGGAGCTTTCTTT. It yields the protein CASSSLAVQNGAFF.

V usage is TRBV2 and J usage is TRBJ2-1; D remains unclear. CDR1 and CDR2 (germline): SNHLY, FYNNEI. Trimming took off 7 bases at V and 0 bases at J, with 4 bases between the two ends. This CDR3 spans 12 amino acids. CDR3 protein: CASMSSYNEQFF. As DNA, the CDR3 is TGTGCCAGCATGAGCTCCTACAATGAGCAGTTCTTC.

This chain links TRBV11-2 with TRBJ2-6, with 7 positions matching TRBD1. V was clipped by 5 bases and J by 0 bases; unmatched bases: 7. CDR3 length: 17 amino acids. Germline CDR1 reads SGHAT; CDR2 reads FQNNGV. The DNA for the CDR3 is TGTGCCAGCAGCCCGTGGACAGGAGGCTCTGGGGCCAACGTCCTGACTTTC. Translating gives CASSPWTGGSGANVLTF. The full variable domain, completed using reference TRBV11-2 and TRBJ2-6, is EAGVAQSPRYKIIEKRQSVAFWCNPISGHATLYWYQQILGQGPKLLIQFQNNGVVDDSQLPKDRFSAERLKGVDSTLKIQPAKLEDSAVYLCASSPWTGGSGANVLTFGAGSRLTVL.

This clonotype was seen ten or more times. This chain uses TRBV7-2 with TRBJ2-2; perhaps TRBD1 as D (6 bases). This CDR3 has 15 amino acids. CDR1 and CDR2 (germline): SGHTA, FQGNSA. V lost 4 bases and J 6 bases, leaving 15 bases between the germline ends. CDR3 in DNA: TGTGCCAGCAGCTACCTCGACAGGCTTTCCGGGGAGCTGTTTTTT. Translated: CASSYLDRLSGELFF.

The genes are TRBV30 and TRBJ1-2; D perhaps matches TRBD1 (5 bases). The CDR3 is made up of 13 amino acids. Per germline, CDR1 GTSNPN and CDR2 SVGIG (reference sequence). V was trimmed by 0 bases and J by 7 bases, leaving 12 bases between them. The CDR3 DNA reads TGTGCCTGGAGTGTTCGAGGGACGGGTGGCTACACCTTC. Protein sequence: CAWSVRGTGGYTF.

The chain carries TRBV28 and TRBJ2-5; 8 bases align to TRBD1. CDR3 length: 17 amino acids. Germline V lookup: CDR1 MDHEN, CDR2 SYDVKM. V shed 3 bases and J 1 base; nucleotides not matched to a gene: 10. The CDR3 spells CASSFEILGQGQETQYF. The CDR3 DNA is TGTGCCAGCAGTTTCGAAATACTAGGACAGGGCCAAGAGACCCAGTACTTC.

This chain joins TRBV6-5 and TRBJ2-7; 8 bases align to TRBD1. Germline assignment: CDR1 MNHEY and CDR2 SVGAGI. The CDR3 contains 16 residues. J gave up 4 bases and V 0 bases, and 8 bases lay outside the gene matches. The chain's CDR3 is CASSYSRAGGRYEQYF. The CDR3 DNA follows: TGTGCCAGCAGTTACTCGAGGGCAGGGGGCAGGTACGAGCAGTACTTC.